The 29 T cell receptor beta chains given below trace back to one sample, sequenced in a study of post-analysis software for immune sequencing data. Study-wide points: About 5 TRBV segments, including TRBV5-6, TRBV5-1 and TRBV20-1, were more frequent in patients than controls.

Their specific antigens are unknown. Libraries were made from TCR beta cDNA, and they carried unique molecular identifiers. A single record per CDR3 protein comes from TCRdb applying MiXCR to the PCR reads. In the table there are fewer than 850,000 distinct CDR3 sequences, 25% to 30% of which are singletons. Sequenced: blood. The receptor set was obtained from a girl aged 5-17 years with multiple sclerosis.

This clonotype appeared a few times. V gene TRBV7-2 combines with J gene TRBJ2-3, with D hard to call. The CDR3 sequence is 15 residues long. From germline, CDR1 is SGHTA and CDR2 FQGNSA. V was cut by 1 base and J by 4 bases, with 12 bases left in between. Here the CDR3 reads CASSLDGSEADTQYF. The CDR3, as DNA: TGTGCCAGCAGCTTAGACGGCTCCGAAGCAGATACGCAGTATTTT.

The chain has TRBV20-1 and TRBJ2-5; D remains unclear. V was trimmed by 1 base and J by 7 bases, leaving 7 bases between them. The CDR3 is 11 amino acids. Germline V lookup: CDR1 DFQATT, CDR2 SNEGSKA (reference sequence). CDR3 sequence: CSARAYATQYF. The DNA for the CDR3 is TGCAGTGCTAGAGCTTACGCGACCCAGTACTTC.

The V and J genes are TRBV6-5 and TRBJ2-5; D is perhaps TRBD1 (6 bases). The CDR3 covers 15 residues. V lost 0 bases to trimming and J lost 5 bases, with 13 bases between them. Germline V lookup: CDR1 MNHEY, CDR2 SVGAGI. DNA for the CDR3: TGTGCCAGCAGTTACTCGGGGGCTAGGACGGAGACCCAGTACTTC. Translation: CASSYSGARTETQYF.

The J gene is TRBJ2-3, the V gene TRBV5-1, with 11 bases fitting TRBD2. Germline V gene lookup returns CDR1 SGHRS and CDR2 YFSETQ. The CDR3 length is 15 residues. With 0 bases clipped from V and 7 bases from J, the junction kept 4 bases outside the gene matches. The CDR3 DNA is TGCGCCAGCAGCTTGGCCGCTAGCGGGGGGTATACGCAGTATTTT. Amino acids: CASSLAASGGYTQYF.

V usage is TRBV6-2 or TRBV6-3 and J usage is TRBJ2-1; TRBD1 might be the D (5 bases). The CDR3 is 14 amino acids. V lost 2 bases and J 2 bases, leaving 7 bases between the germline ends. Looked up from germline, CDR1 is MNHEY and CDR2 is SVGEGT. CDR3 protein: CASSYGAAYNEQFF. The CDR3 bases are TGTGCCAGCAGTTACGGGGCAGCCTACAATGAGCAGTTCTTC.

This chain joins TRBV12-3 or TRBV12-4 and TRBJ2-3; 9 positions agree with TRBD2. The CDR3 extends over 13 amino acids. J was trimmed by 5 bases and V by 6 bases; bases with no gene match: 3. DNA for the CDR3: TGTGCCAGCAGGCGGGGGGGAATAGATACGCAGTATTTT. Protein: CASRRGGIDTQYF.

The CDR3 protein is CASSYRITGVNEKLFF. CDR3 DNA: TGCGCCAGCAGCTACCGCATTACAGGGGTTAATGAAAAACTGTTTTTT. The rearrangement uses TRBV4-1 and TRBJ1-4, with 7 bases aligning to TRBD1. The germline CDR1 and CDR2 sequences are MGHRA and YSYEKL. This CDR3 has 16 residues. The V segment lost 5 bases and the J segment 4 bases; nucleotides outside the gene matches: 10.

This chain joins TRBV16 and TRBJ2-1; TRBD2 is a possible D gene (7 bases). CDR3 length: 15 residues. Germline CDR1 reads KGHSY; CDR2 reads FQNENV. Trimming stripped 1 base from V and 6 bases from J, with 13 bases between. The CDR3 loop reads CASSQFARGGNEQFF. The CDR3 DNA follows: TGTGCCAGCAGCCAATTCGCGAGGGGGGGCAATGAGCAGTTCTTC.

The V gene is TRBV9, the J gene TRBJ2-2, with a tentative D call TRBD2 (5 bases). CDR3 size: 16 residues. Deletions cut 4 bases from V and 3 bases from J, with 16 bases between. The germline CDR1 and CDR2 sequences are SGDLS and YYNGEE. The CDR3 here is CASSLLVGVDTGELFF. DNA of the CDR3: TGTGCCAGCAGCCTGCTAGTGGGAGTCGACACCGGGGAGCTGTTTTTT.

This clonotype was observed a handful of times. The CDR3 DNA follows: TGTGCCAGCAGCCAATCGGCCATGCCCGATACGCAGTATTTT. Amino acids: CASSQSAMPDTQYF. The gene calls are TRBV3-1 and TRBJ2-3; D is unclear. Germline CDR1 reads LGHDT; CDR2 reads YNNKEL (reference sequence). The ends were cut back, 2 bases at V and 6 bases at J, with 12 bases in the middle. The CDR3 length is 14 residues.

The V call is TRBV6-2 or TRBV6-3, the J call TRBJ2-3, with TRBD2 as a possible D gene (5 bases). V was trimmed by 6 bases and J by 6 bases, leaving 10 bases between them. The CDR3 contains 12 residues. Germline-derived CDR1 and CDR2 are MNHEY and SVGEGT. CDR3 in DNA: TGTGCCAGCAGGGACTCGCCCGATACGCAGTATTTT. This sequence encodes CASRDSPDTQYF.

This clonotype was seen only once. V usage is TRBV28 and J usage is TRBJ2-3; D possibly corresponds to TRBD2 (6 bases). The ends were cut back, 4 bases at V and 5 bases at J, with 16 bases in the middle. From germline, CDR1 is MDHEN and CDR2 SYDVKM. The CDR3 has 15 amino acids. The CDR3 loop reads CASSSGGVVRDTQYF. The CDR3 DNA reads as TGTGCCAGCAGTTCTGGCGGGGTGGTTAGAGATACGCAGTATTTT.

The genes are TRBV4-3 and TRBJ1-2; TRBD1 aligns across 8 bases. V trimming: 3 bases; J trimming: 8 bases; junction bases outside the gene matches: 20. The length of the CDR3 is 18 residues. Germline CDR1 reads LGHNA; CDR2 reads YSLEER. The CDR3 nucleotides are TGCGCCAGCAGCCAGACGGAAACCACTGGACAGGGAATACACGGCTACACCTTC. It translates to CASSQTETTGQGIHGYTF.

There are many counts of this clonotype. The chain joins TRBV28 to TRBJ1-4, with 7 bases identical to TRBD1. Germline V gives CDR1 MDHEN, CDR2 SYDVKM. Trimming took 6 bases from V and 3 from J; bases not matched to a gene: 4. This CDR3 comprises 14 residues. The CDR3 DNA sequence: TGTGCCAGCAGGGAGACAGGGCCTAATGAAAAACTGTTTTTT. Protein sequence: CASRETGPNEKLFF.

This clonotype was observed once. The rearrangement uses TRBV5-6 and TRBJ1-1; TRBD1 is a possible D gene (5 bases). The germline V gene encodes CDR1 SGHDT and CDR2 YYEEEE. The V gene lost 5 bases and the J gene lost 4 bases, with 15 bases spanning the gap. CDR3 length: 14 amino acids. The CDR3: CASRTPNQGTEAFF. The CDR3, as DNA: TGTGCCAGCAGAACCCCAAACCAGGGCACTGAAGCTTTCTTT. Using reference TRBV5-6 and TRBJ1-1 for the parts outside the CDR3, the full variable domain is DAGVTQSPTHLIKTRGQQVTLRCSPKSGHDTVSWYQQALGQGPQFIFQYYEEEERQRGNFPDRFSGHQFPNYSSELNVNALLLGDSALYLCASRTPNQGTEAFFGQGTRLTVV.

J is TRBJ2-7 and V is TRBV27; 10 bases align to TRBD2. The DNA end favors TRBJ2-5, so the J call may be wrong. This CDR3 spans 18 amino acids. Per the germline V gene, CDR1 is MNHEY and CDR2 is SMNVEV (reference sequence). The CDR3 is CASSSGGGLAGDLGTQYF. The CDR3 DNA sequence: TGTGCCAGCAGTTCGGGGGGGGGCCTAGCGGGAGATCTGGGGACCCAGTACTTC.

The gene calls are TRBV20-1 and TRBJ2-5; D possibly corresponds to TRBD2 (7 bases). The CDR3 contains 14 residues. The germline V and J ends were trimmed by 3 bases and 2 bases, with 13 bases remaining between them. In germline, CDR1 is DFQATT, CDR2 SNEGSKA (reference sequence). CDR3 region: CSARGEGVQETQYF. DNA for the CDR3: TGCAGTGCTAGGGGGGAGGGGGTTCAAGAGACCCAGTACTTC.

This rearrangement joins TRBV11-2 to TRBJ1-2, with 7 bases lining up with TRBD1. The CDR3 is 17 residues long. Germline V gene data show CDR1 as SGHAT and CDR2 as FQNNGV. Trimming removed 4 bases from V and 6 bases from J; junction bases left unmatched: 17. CDR3 coding DNA: TGTGCCAGCAGCTACGCCGCGTTGAGGACAGGAGAAGATGGCTACACCTTC. Amino acids: CASSYAALRTGEDGYTF.

This clonotype was recorded a few times. V and J are TRBV4-1 and TRBJ2-3, with TRBD2 as a possible D gene (6 bases). The CDR3 totals 16 residues. Trimming shortened V by 0 bases and J by 1 base, and 11 bases separated the two germline ends. CDR1 is MGHRA and CDR2 is YSYEKL in the germline V gene. The CDR3 DNA follows: TGCGCCAGCAGCCAAGAGGTAGCGGTTCGCACAGATACGCAGTATTTT. It is translated as CASSQEVAVRTDTQYF.

In this sample, this clonotype turned up a few times. The chain has TRBV29-1 and TRBJ1-2, with 8 bases lining up with TRBD1. Germline CDR1 is SQVTM and CDR2 is ANQGSEA. The CDR3 is made up of 15 amino acids. V lost 6 bases and J lost 5; bases outside the gene matches: 14. In DNA form, the CDR3 reads TGCAGCGTCCCGGACAGGGAATTCCGGTCGTATGGCTACACCTTC. This codes for CSVPDREFRSYGYTF.

This clonotype was seen a few times. This rearrangement joins TRBV15 to TRBJ2-5; 8 bases align to TRBD2. This CDR3 is built from 12 residues. The J segment lost 5 bases and the V segment lost 6 bases, leaving 2 bases of the junction unmatched. The germline V gene encodes CDR1 LNHNV and CDR2 YYDKDF (reference sequence). CDR3 nucleotide sequence: TGTGCCACCAGACTAGCGGATGAGACCCAGTACTTC. Amino acid sequence: CATRLADETQYF.

This clonotype was detected only a few times. The chain joins TRBV20-1 to TRBJ2-5; 7 nucleotides line up with TRBD1. Germline V gene data show CDR1 as DFQATT and CDR2 as SNEGSKA (reference sequence). The CDR3 is made up of 13 amino acids. The trim removed 6 bases at V and 5 bases at J, leaving 9 bases unmatched. Here the CDR3 DNA reads TGCAGTGCCACGAAGGGGGCGGAGGAGACCCAGTACTTC. Protein: CSATKGAEETQYF.

V usage is TRBV7-2 and J usage is TRBJ2-3; tentatively, D is TRBD2 (6 bases). The V and J ends lost 3 bases and 10 bases respectively, with 14 bases between them. The CDR3 is 13 residues long. Germline CDR1 is SGHTA and CDR2 is FQGNSA. The CDR3 DNA is TGTGCCAGCAGCTTGGGACTTTTCAGGGCGCAGTATTTT. Translated, it gives CASSLGLFRAQYF.

As for this clonotype: An end of the junction does not agree with germline; a read error may underlie this. J is TRBJ2-1 and V is TRBV7-9, with D possibly being TRBD1 or TRBD2 (5 bases each). The germline CDR1 and CDR2 sequences are SEHNR and FQNEAQ (reference sequence). CDR3 length equals 14 residues. The CDR3 DNA sequence: TGTACCAGTAGCAACCGGGACGTATACAATGAGCAGTTCTTC. Translating gives CTSSNRDVYNEQFF.

A few counts support this clonotype. J is TRBJ2-7 and V is TRBV29-1; 7 bases map to TRBD1. Germline assignment: CDR1 SQVTM and CDR2 ANQGSEA. The V segment lost 7 bases and the J segment 2 bases; nucleotides outside the gene matches: 8. The CDR3 extends over 13 amino acids. The CDR3 spells CSGGQASPYEQYF. In DNA form, the CDR3 reads TGCAGCGGTGGACAGGCTTCACCCTACGAGCAGTACTTC.

In the case of this clonotype: A much more abundant neighbour one base away suggests this may be a read error. The rearrangement uses TRBV7-2 and TRBJ2-3; D might be TRBD2 (5 bases). CDR1 is SGHTA and CDR2 is FQGNSA in the germline V gene. There are 14 residues in the CDR3. CDR3 nucleotide sequence: TGTGCCAGCAGCTTAGGACCCCGCCGGGATACGCTGTATTTT. This gives the protein CASSLGPRRDTLYF. The complete variable domain, with remaining parts taken from reference TRBV7-2 and TRBJ2-3, reads GAGVSQSPSNKVTEKGKDVELRCDPISGHTALYWYRQSLGQGLEFLIYFQGNSAPDKSGLPSDRFSAERTGGSVSTLTIQRTQQEDSAVYLCASSLGPRRDTLYFGPGTRLTVL.

Only a few counts were recorded for this clonotype. The chain couples TRBV5-6 to TRBJ2-1; 10 bases are shared with TRBD2. CDR3 length: 17 residues. The ends lost 1 base at V and 5 bases at J; junction bases unmatched: 9. Germline assignment: CDR1 SGHDT and CDR2 YYEEEE. The CDR3 reads CASSLIGTSVLDNEQFF. The CDR3 DNA reads as TGTGCCAGCAGCTTGATCGGGACTAGCGTGTTGGACAATGAGCAGTTCTTC.

CDR3 sequence reads: CASSLGPQGQQYF. In DNA form, the CDR3 reads TGTGCCAGCAGCTTAGGGCCCCAGGGACAGCAGTACTTC. The chain links TRBV7-9 to TRBJ2-5, with 7 positions matching TRBD1. The CDR3 runs to 13 residues. The junction had 7 bases not matched to a gene; V was cut back by 1 base and J by 11 bases. The V gene's germline CDR1 is SEHNR and CDR2 FQNEAQ (reference sequence).

This clonotype occurred a few times. The chain links TRBV20-1 to TRBJ1-5; maybe TRBD1 (5 bases). Germline assignment: CDR1 DFQATT and CDR2 SNEGSKA (reference sequence). Trimming took off 1 base at V and 7 bases at J, with 14 bases between the two ends. The CDR3 loop spans 14 amino acids. The CDR3 spells CSARGGDGGQPQHF. CDR3 nucleotide sequence: TGCAGTGCTAGAGGTGGGGACGGAGGCCAGCCCCAGCATTTT.